The clone carrying this TCR beta chain was observed a handful of times. This record comes from a study of OX40 agonist ivuxolimab in advanced cancers. CDR3 size: 13 residues. In germline, CDR1 is SGHAT, CDR2 FQNNGV. V dropped 6 bases and J dropped 7 bases, with 10 bases sitting between them. TCRdb's copy holds only in-frame clones and misses some; the assay was immunoSEQ multiplex PCR. The sample consists of more than 60,000 clones, about 85% of them appearing once. Patients with a history of autoimmune disease or on systemic immunosuppression were excluded. The V gene is TRBV11-2, the J gene TRBJ1-6; D gene uncertain. The material sequenced was CD4+ or CD8+ T cells sorted from blood, taken in a trial of the OX40 agonist ivuxolimab. The sequence was obtained from an adult with an advanced solid tumor such as melanoma, head and neck, liver or kidney cancer. CDR3 residues: CASRGTLNSPLHF. CDR3 nucleotide sequence: TGTGCCAGCAGGGGTACCTTGAATTCACCCCTCCACTTT.